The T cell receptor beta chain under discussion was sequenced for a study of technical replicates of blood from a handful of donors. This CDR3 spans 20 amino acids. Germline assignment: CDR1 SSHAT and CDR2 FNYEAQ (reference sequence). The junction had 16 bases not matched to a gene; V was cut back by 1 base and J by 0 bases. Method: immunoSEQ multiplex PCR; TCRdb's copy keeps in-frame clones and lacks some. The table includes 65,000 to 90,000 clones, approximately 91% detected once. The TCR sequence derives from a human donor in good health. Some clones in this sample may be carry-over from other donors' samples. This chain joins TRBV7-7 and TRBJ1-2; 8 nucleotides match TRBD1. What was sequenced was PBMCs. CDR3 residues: CASSLEIGQGRGISNYGYTF. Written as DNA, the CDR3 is TGTGCCAGCAGCTTAGAGATAGGACAGGGAAGGGGTATATCTAACTATGGCTACACCTTC.